Listed below are T cell receptor beta chains from one sample, sequenced in a study of blood T cell repertoires in COVID-19. The protocol was immunoSEQ multiplex PCR, while the TCRdb copy is restricted to in-frame clones and leaves out a portion. In the table there are 120,000 or so clones, around 91% of which are singletons. Material for sequencing was peripheral blood. These receptors all come from a man between 65 and 80 years old with active or convalescent COVID-19. CDR3s include the opening cysteine and the closing phenylalanine or tryptophan. Each record gives: J gene, V gene, CDR3 protein.

J: TRBJ1-5
V: TRBV7-9
CDR3: CASSPSPGTGGVNQPQHF

J: TRBJ2-1
V: TRBV27
CDR3: CASSIEDRGPYNEQFF

J: TRBJ1-4
V: TRBV28
CDR3: CASSGGGVNEKLFF

J: TRBJ2-2
V: TRBV9
CDR3: CASSVFSENTGELFF

J: TRBJ2-3
V: TRBV7-9
CDR3: CASSLEGLGLTDTQYF

J: TRBJ2-2
V: TRBV9
CDR3: CASSVDQTGELFF

J: TRBJ1-6
V: TRBV19
CDR3: CASSLTGGDSPLHF

J: TRBJ2-1
V: TRBV10-3
CDR3: CAISEGGLAGVNEQFF

J: TRBJ2-3
V: TRBV11-2
CDR3: CASSLNRAGDTQYF

J: TRBJ1-4
V: TRBV7-2
CDR3: CASSPDREKLFF

J: TRBJ2-2
V: TRBV7-9
CDR3: CASSIQAPNTGELFF

J: TRBJ2-6
V: TRBV18
CDR3: CASSPTGQSRGANVLTF

J: TRBJ2-1
V: TRBV27
CDR3: CASSFLGQSSYNEQFF

J: TRBJ2-1
V: TRBV10-3
CDR3: CAISQDRAYNEQFF

J: TRBJ1-2
V: TRBV15
CDR3: CATSRKFGQGGKDGYTF

J: TRBJ2-2
V: TRBV10-3
CDR3: CAISDLAGNGELFF

J: TRBJ2-2
V: TRBV6-5
CDR3: CASNHATSPTGELFF

J: TRBJ2-1
V: TRBV5-1
CDR3: CASSSDMGYNEQFF

J: TRBJ1-2
V: TRBV27
CDR3: CASSSRDRGGNYGYTF

J: TRBJ2-1
V: TRBV29-1
CDR3: CSFEYTFYNEQFF

J: TRBJ2-7
V: TRBV18
CDR3: CASSLTSGRGEQYF

J: TRBJ1-5
V: TRBV28
CDR3: CASGGGVQPQHF

J: TRBJ2-3
V: TRBV18
CDR3: CASSPPWETGNTDTQYF

J: TRBJ1-4
V: TRBV28
CDR3: CASSPTGVREKLFF

J: TRBJ2-5
V: TRBV5-1
CDR3: CASSLAASVQETQYF

J: TRBJ1-1
V: TRBV6-5
CDR3: CASSSAGITEAFF

J: TRBJ2-3
V: TRBV18
CDR3: CASSFLAGDDTQYF

J: TRBJ1-4
V: TRBV13
CDR3: CASSFTTGPNEKLFF

J: TRBJ2-3
V: TRBV7-9
CDR3: CASSLEASGFSTDTQYF

J: TRBJ2-6
V: TRBV10-3
CDR3: CAISDRQASGANVLTF

J: TRBJ2-7
V: TRBV21-1
CDR3: CASSKERSYEQYF

J: TRBJ2-1
V: TRBV5-1
CDR3: CASSLVLAGLSSYNEQFF

J: TRBJ2-7
V: TRBV10-1
CDR3: CASSGTGTGGYHAHHYEQYF

J: TRBJ1-1
V: TRBV7-7
CDR3: CASSLDTVSEAFF

J: TRBJ1-2
V: TRBV28
CDR3: CASSLLAHQGARGYTF

J: TRBJ1-1
V: TRBV7-8
CDR3: CASSLEGRDTEAFF

J: TRBJ2-3
V: TRBV5-1
CDR3: CASSSLGGASTDTQYF

J: TRBJ2-1
V: TRBV11-3
CDR3: CASSRGRWNEQFF

J: TRBJ1-5
V: TRBV18
CDR3: CASSPPGDTVFNQPQHF

J: TRBJ1-2
V: TRBV7-9
CDR3: CASSLAGRGRQGYGYTF